One and the same sample provided the 25 T cell receptor beta chains below, sequenced in a study of blood T cell repertoires in COVID-19. The protocol was immunoSEQ multiplex PCR, while the TCRdb copy is restricted to in-frame clones and leaves out a portion. The repertoire has about 30,000 clones, 70% to 90% of them found once; the top ten carry 5% to 7.5%. Material for sequencing was peripheral blood. The receptors stem from a man aged 60 to 75 with active COVID-19.

V and J are TRBV6-6 and TRBJ2-3; 11 bases align to TRBD2. J lost 5 bases, V lost 5 bases, and 9 bases had no gene match. This CDR3 has 16 residues. From germline, CDR1 is MNHNY and CDR2 SVGAGI (reference sequence). CDR3 DNA sequence: TGTGCCAGCAGTCGAACCGGGACTAGCGGAATAGATACGCAGTATTTT. As protein: CASSRTGTSGIDTQYF.

Only one count was recorded for this clone. The chain uses TRBV5-4 and TRBJ2-3; D may be TRBD1 (6 bases). V lost 2 bases and J 4 bases, leaving 11 bases between the germline ends. The CDR3 runs 14 residues. Germline-derived CDR1 and CDR2 are SGHNT and YYREEE (reference sequence). In DNA form, the CDR3 reads TGTGCCAGCAGCTTCGGACAGAACCCAGATACGCAGTATTTT. It encodes CASSFGQNPDTQYF. Variable domain in full (rest from reference TRBV5-4 and TRBJ2-3): ETGVTQSPTHLIKTRGQQVTLRCSSQSGHNTVSWYQQALGQGPQFIFQYYREEENGRGNFPPRFSGLQFPNYSSELNVNALELDDSALYLCASSFGQNPDTQYFGPGTRLTVL.

V usage is TRBV6-5 and J usage is TRBJ1-2; TRBD1 matches at 8 bases. The CDR3 totals 14 residues. Germline CDR1 reads MNHEY; CDR2 reads SVGAGI. V lost 4 bases and J lost 4; bases outside the gene matches: 5. The CDR3, as DNA: TGTGCCAGCAGTTCCCTACAGGGGGGCTATGGCTACACCTTC. Protein sequence: CASSSLQGGYGYTF.

V usage is TRBV28 and J usage is TRBJ2-1; TRBD1 matches at 7 bases. The CDR3 loop spans 16 amino acids. The germline V gene encodes CDR1 MDHEN and CDR2 SYDVKM. The junction had 9 bases not matched to a gene; V was cut back by 0 bases and J by 7 bases. CDR3 nucleotide sequence: TGTGCCAGCAGTTTATGGGGGACAGACTCTGGGAATGAGCAGTTCTTC. As protein: CASSLWGTDSGNEQFF.

The chain couples TRBV5-1 to TRBJ1-3; no reliable D call. The germline gives CDR1 SGHRS, CDR2 YFSETQ. Between the trimmed V and J ends, which lost 3 bases and 0 bases, there was a span of 13 bases. This CDR3 spans 16 amino acids. The DNA for the CDR3 is TGCGCCAGCAGCTCGAGGACGGGGAGCTCTGGAAACACCATATATTTT. This encodes CASSSRTGSSGNTIYF.

The chain is built from TRBV19 and TRBJ2-1; no clear D. This CDR3 contains 14 residues. Trimming shortened V by 4 bases and J by 7 bases, and 14 bases separated the two germline ends. Germline assignment: CDR1 LNHDA and CDR2 SQIVND (reference sequence). The CDR3 is CASSTPPVGNEQFF. The CDR3 coding sequence is TGTGCCAGTAGTACCCCCCCGGTTGGTAATGAGCAGTTCTTC.

The chain recombines TRBV15 with TRBJ2-5, with D tentatively TRBD1 (6 bases). The CDR3 is 14 residues long. CDR1 is LNHNV, CDR2 YYDKDF, per germline (reference sequence). Trimming removed 3 bases at V and 4 bases at J, with 12 bases between. CDR3 sequence (DNA): TGTGCCACCAGCAGGGACACAGGGACAGAGACCCAGTACTTC. This codes for CATSRDTGTETQYF.

This chain joins TRBV19 and TRBJ1-1, with D tentatively TRBD1 (6 bases). Per the germline V gene, CDR1 is LNHDA and CDR2 is SQIVND (reference sequence). The V and J ends lost 5 bases and 0 bases respectively, with 10 bases between them. The CDR3 has 14 residues. CDR3 residues: CASSHRELNTEAFF. CDR3 nucleotides: TGTGCCAGTAGTCACAGGGAATTGAACACTGAAGCTTTCTTT.

The rearrangement joins TRBV5-1 to TRBJ1-5; no clear D. The CDR3 extends over 15 amino acids. V was clipped by 4 bases and J by 0 bases, with 11 bases between them. From germline, CDR1 is SGHRS and CDR2 YFSETQ. CDR3 in amino acids: CASSRDGNSNQPQHF. CDR3 DNA: TGCGCCAGCAGCCGAGACGGGAATAGCAATCAGCCCCAGCATTTT.

V and J are TRBV6-5 and TRBJ2-2; D not resolved. Germline V lookup: CDR1 MNHEY, CDR2 SVGAGI. Trimming removed 6 bases from V and 6 bases from J, with 5 bases in between. This CDR3 is 11 amino acids long. CDR3 sequence (DNA): TGTGCCAGCAGCAATTCCGGGGAGCTGTTTTTT. Translated: CASSNSGELFF.

The CDR3 loop is CASSLGIMGTGGPGNTIYF. In nucleotides, the CDR3 is TGCGCCAGCAGCTTGGGAATAATGGGGACAGGGGGCCCTGGAAACACCATATATTTT. The genes are TRBV5-1 and TRBJ1-3, with TRBD1 matching 12 bases. The CDR3 consists of 19 residues. V gave up 0 bases and J gave up 2 bases; unmatched junction bases: 9. Germline CDR1 reads SGHRS; CDR2 reads YFSETQ.

This rearrangement joins TRBV29-1 to TRBJ1-4; the D gene is possibly TRBD1 (6 bases). Trimming shortened V by 8 bases and J by 7 bases, and 17 bases separated the two germline ends. Germline V gene data show CDR1 as SQVTM and CDR2 as ANQGSEA. The CDR3 spans 13 residues. CDR3 DNA sequence: TGCAGCTTTTACGGACAGTCATCTGAAAAACTGTTTTTT. It codes for CSFYGQSSEKLFF.

This sequence joins TRBV28 and TRBJ2-7; D is unresolved. CDR1 and CDR2 from the germline V gene are MDHEN and SYDVKM. The V gene lost 6 bases and the J gene lost 2 bases, with 8 bases spanning the gap. The CDR3 is 12 amino acids. The CDR3 sequence: CASSLTAYEQYF. CDR3 in DNA: TGTGCCAGCAGCCTTACAGCCTACGAGCAGTACTTC.

The V gene is TRBV15, the J gene TRBJ2-3, with 14 nucleotides matching TRBD2. This CDR3 spans 17 amino acids. V dropped 3 bases and J dropped 3; count of bases not matched to a gene: 5. From germline, CDR1 is LNHNV and CDR2 YYDKDF (reference sequence). CDR3 nucleotides: TGTGCCACCAGCAGGGGGGGACTAGCGGGAGTGACAGATACGCAGTATTTT. Protein: CATSRGGLAGVTDTQYF. Full variable domain (rest looked up from reference TRBV15 and TRBJ2-3): DAMVIQNPRYQVTQFGKPVTLSCSQTLNHNVMYWYQQKSSQAPKLLFHYYDKDFNNEADTPDNFQSRRPNTSFCFLDIRSPGLGDTAMYLCATSRGGLAGVTDTQYFGPGTRLTVL.

The chain recombines TRBV11-1 with TRBJ2-1; 14 bases are a match to TRBD2. V gave up 2 bases and J gave up 8 bases; unmatched junction bases: 2. This CDR3 region has 15 residues. CDR1 SGHAT and CDR2 FQDESV come from the germline V gene (reference sequence). CDR3 amino acids: CASSLQTSGRDEQFF. DNA of the CDR3: TGTGCCAGCAGCTTACAGACTAGCGGGAGGGATGAGCAGTTCTTC. Full variable domain (outside the CDR3, taken from reference TRBV11-1 and TRBJ2-1): EAEVAQSPRYKITEKSQAVAFWCDPISGHATLYWYRQILGQGPELLVQFQDESVVDDSQLPKDRFSAERLKGVDSTLKIQPAELGDSAMYLCASSLQTSGRDEQFFGPGTRLTVL.

The rearrangement uses TRBV5-1 and TRBJ2-1, with TRBD2 identical over 10 bases. The CDR3 length is 16 residues. With 6 bases clipped from V and 6 bases from J, the junction kept 12 bases outside the gene matches. Per germline, CDR1 SGHRS and CDR2 YFSETQ. This chain's CDR3 is CASTYYLAGGSNEQFF. CDR3 in DNA: TGCGCCAGCACCTATTACTTAGCGGGAGGATCCAATGAGCAGTTCTTC.

The chain is built from TRBV7-9 and TRBJ1-2, with a possible D match to TRBD1 (6 bases). CDR3 length: 14 amino acids. Per germline, CDR1 SEHNR and CDR2 FQNEAQ (reference sequence). With 7 bases removed from V and 1 base from J, the gap between germline ends came to 13 bases. Written as DNA, the CDR3 is TGTGCCAGCACCTACTGGACAGATAACTATGGCTACACCTTC. Protein: CASTYWTDNYGYTF.

CDR3 sequence: CASSPGGVNTEAFF. CDR3 coding DNA: TGTGCCAGCAGCCCGGGGGGGGTCAACACTGAAGCTTTCTTT. The chain uses TRBV7-9 and TRBJ1-1; perhaps TRBD1 as D (5 bases). The CDR3 runs 14 residues. The V end was cut by 5 bases, the J end by 2 bases, with 12 bases between. From germline, CDR1 is SEHNR and CDR2 FQNEAQ (reference sequence).

This sequence joins TRBV18 and TRBJ2-1; TRBD2 agrees at 9 bases. The CDR3 is 16 residues long. The V gene's germline CDR1 is KGHSH and CDR2 LQKENI. J lost 8 bases, V lost 1 base, and 9 bases had no gene match. The CDR3 coding sequence is TGTGCCAGCTCACCACGGATAGCGGGAGTCTCCCATGAGCAGTTCTTC. Its protein product is CASSPRIAGVSHEQFF.

This clone was seen only once. The chain couples TRBV5-5 to TRBJ1-4; TRBD1 aligns across 9 bases. The CDR3 runs to 17 residues. The germline V gene encodes CDR1 SGHKS and CDR2 YYEKEE (reference sequence). J gave up 1 base and V 0 bases, and 4 bases lay outside the gene matches. The CDR3 region has the DNA TGTGCCAGCAGCTTGGTTGGACAGGGGAGAACTAATGAAAAACTGTTTTTT. Protein sequence: CASSLVGQGRTNEKLFF.

The rearrangement uses TRBV9 and TRBJ2-1, with 11 bases lining up with TRBD2. The junction had 3 bases not matched to a gene; V was cut back by 4 bases and J by 3 bases. In germline, CDR1 is SGDLS, CDR2 YYNGEE. The CDR3 is made up of 15 amino acids. CDR3 in DNA: TGTGCCAGCAGCTCTGGGACTAGCGGCTACAATGAGCAGTTCTTC. It is translated as CASSSGTSGYNEQFF. The full variable domain, with the rest looked up from reference TRBV9 and TRBJ2-1, is DSGVTQTPKHLITATGQRVTLRCSPRSGDLSVYWYQQSLDQGLQFLIQYYNGEERAKGNILERFSAQQFPDLHSELNLSSLELGDSALYFCASSSGTSGYNEQFFGPGTRLTVL.

The CDR3 loop reads CASSLDSAFTDTQYF. The CDR3 DNA reads TGTGCCAGCAGCTTAGACTCGGCGTTCACAGATACGCAGTATTTT. The chain joins TRBV5-4 to TRBJ2-3; D gene uncertain. The CDR3 sequence is 15 residues long. The V gene lost 2 bases and the J gene lost 2 bases, with 12 bases spanning the gap. Germline lookup yields CDR1 SGHNT and CDR2 YYREEE (reference sequence). Combining the CDR3 with reference TRBV5-4 and TRBJ2-3 gives the whole variable domain ETGVTQSPTHLIKTRGQQVTLRCSSQSGHNTVSWYQQALGQGPQFIFQYYREEENGRGNFPPRFSGLQFPNYSSELNVNALELDDSALYLCASSLDSAFTDTQYFGPGTRLTVL.

The CDR3 loop reads CASSMRGREQYF. CDR3 sequence (DNA): TGTGCCAGTAGTATGAGGGGGCGTGAGCAGTACTTC. J is TRBJ2-7 and V is TRBV19; TRBD1 matches at 7 bases. Germline CDR1 LNHDA, CDR2 SQIVND (reference sequence). V shed 3 bases and J 7 bases; nucleotides not matched to a gene: 3. CDR3 size: 12 residues.

The V call is TRBV6-5, the J call TRBJ2-3; a weak D match, TRBD2 (5 bases). With 6 bases removed from V and 8 bases from J, the gap between germline ends came to 12 bases. The CDR3 consists of 12 residues. Germline V gene data show CDR1 as MNHEY and CDR2 as SVGAGI. The CDR3: CASRGSVPTQYF. In nucleotides, the CDR3 is TGTGCCAGCAGGGGGAGCGTCCCTACGCAGTATTTT.

The rearrangement links TRBV27 to TRBJ1-6, with a weak D call TRBD1 (6 bases). Trimming pared 6 bases from V and 4 bases from J, leaving 16 bases between. CDR1 and CDR2 (germline): MNHEY, SMNVEV (reference sequence). There are 16 residues in the CDR3. The CDR3 nucleotides are TGTGCCAGCAGACCCCCTCGAGGGGGATATAATTCACCCCTCCACTTT. Residues: CASRPPRGGYNSPLHF.